Listed below are T cell receptor beta chains from one sample, sequenced in a study of blood T cells in healthy people across ages. TCRdb re-called the 5' RACE reads through MiXCR, storing one row per CDR3 protein. The table records over 600,000 distinct CDR3 sequences, 35% to 50% of them present only once. Sequenced material: blood. The receptor source for this set is an elderly man in good health. Both conserved end residues are part of each CDR3. The D gene is left open where the match is weak. Clone sizes are given selectively: once, few, many, or a class where the clone is expanded.

D,size,V,J,CDR3,DNA
NA,NA,TRBV7-2,TRBJ1-1,CASSVVRGGAEAFF,TGTGCCAGCAGCGTAGTAAGGGGTGGCGCTGAAGCTTTCTTT
NA,NA,TRBV18,TRBJ2-1,CASSPNFRNEQFF,TGTGCCAGCTCACCAAACTTCCGAAATGAGCAGTTCTTC
NA,few,TRBV6-2/TRBV6-3,TRBJ2-2,CASSFDHRSGELFF,TGTGCCAGCAGTTTTGACCACAGGTCCGGGGAGCTGTTTTTT
TRBD2,NA,TRBV2,TRBJ2-2,CASSRGLAYGELFF,TGTGCCAGCAGCAGGGGACTAGCTTACGGGGAGCTGTTTTTT
NA,NA,TRBV6-2/TRBV6-3,TRBJ1-1,CASSSGGRVNTEAFF,TGTGCCAGCAGTTCGGGGGGCCGGGTGAACACTGAAGCTTTCTTT
TRBD2,few,TRBV20-1,TRBJ2-7,CSAPGGGGYNEQYF,TGCAGTGCCCCCGGGGGGGGAGGCTACAATGAGCAGTACTTC
NA,NA,TRBV7-9,TRBJ1-2,CASSLVSGFGYTF,TGTGCCAGCAGCTTAGTTTCGGGGTTTGGCTACACCTTC
TRBD2,NA,TRBV20-1,TRBJ2-2,CSAGAGADTGELFF,TGCAGTGCCGGAGCGGGAGCAGACACCGGGGAGCTGTTTTTT
NA,NA,TRBV7-2,TRBJ1-2,CANSLARASGEYGYTF,TGTGCCAACAGCTTAGCGCGGGCTTCGGGGGAATATGGCTACACCTTC
TRBD2,few,TRBV20-1,TRBJ2-3,CSARTSGRPPVTDTQYF,TGCAGTGCGAGGACTAGCGGGAGGCCCCCGGTCACAGATACGCAGTATTTT
NA,few,TRBV20-1,TRBJ2-5,CSAGVGATGEQYF,TGCAGTGCTGGAGTTGGCGCCACTGGTGAGCAGTACTTC
NA,NA,TRBV6-6,TRBJ1-2,CASSIRQNYGYTF,TGTGCCAGCAGCATCCGACAGAACTATGGCTACACCTTC
NA,NA,TRBV20-1,TRBJ2-4,CSASLQGPKNIQYF,TGCAGTGCTAGCTTACAGGGCCCCAAAAACATTCAGTACTTC
TRBD2,few,TRBV28,TRBJ2-5,CASSSGGGIQETQYF,TGTGCCAGCAGTAGCGGGGGGGGGATACAAGAGACCCAGTACTTC
NA,few,TRBV7-2,TRBJ2-3,CASSLSGGLISDTQYF,TGTGCCAGCAGCCTATCTGGGGGGTTGATATCAGATACGCAGTATTTT
NA,NA,TRBV29-1,TRBJ2-1,CSVEDSQARLYEQFF,TGCAGCGTTGAAGATAGCCAGGCCAGGTTATATGAGCAGTTCTTC
NA,NA,TRBV7-8,TRBJ1-5,CASSLEMGPGQPQHF,TGTGCCAGCAGCTTAGAGATGGGGCCAGGACAGCCCCAGCATTTT
NA,NA,TRBV2,TRBJ2-5,CASSVLKETQYF,TGTGCCAGCAGCGTACTTAAAGAGACCCAGTACTTC
TRBD1,few,TRBV11-2,TRBJ2-5,CASSSHWDREETQYF,TGTGCCAGCAGCTCCCATTGGGACAGGGAAGAGACCCAGTACTTC
NA,NA,TRBV6-2/TRBV6-3,TRBJ1-1,CASSYTGREAFF,TGTGCCAGCAGTTACACGGGCAGGGAAGCTTTCTTT
TRBD2,NA,TRBV4-1,TRBJ2-6,CAGSPSGVGANVLTF,TGCGCCGGCAGCCCAAGCGGGGTTGGGGCCAACGTCCTGACTTTC
NA,NA,TRBV4-2,TRBJ1-2,CASSQGETPGLYGYTF,TGTGCCAGCAGCCAAGGGGAAACCCCCGGACTCTATGGCTACACCTTC
NA,NA,TRBV20-1,TRBJ1-1,CSAPSVGNTEAFF,TGCAGTGCTCCAAGCGTAGGTAACACTGAAGCTTTCTTT
NA,few,TRBV12-3/TRBV12-4,TRBJ2-2,CASSLSSNTGELFF,TGTGCCAGCAGTTTGTCTTCGAACACCGGGGAGCTGTTTTTT
NA,few,TRBV28,TRBJ2-7,CASRLDRNYEQYF,TGTGCCAGCAGGCTGGACCGAAACTACGAGCAGTACTTC
NA,NA,TRBV7-2,TRBJ2-5,CANNQGGGLGLETQYF,TGTGCCAACAACCAAGGAGGGGGCCTTGGCTTGGAGACCCAGTACTTC
NA,few,TRBV7-2,TRBJ2-7,CASSLALASYEQYF,TGTGCCAGCAGCTTAGCCCTAGCGAGCTACGAGCAGTACTTC
NA,NA,TRBV12-3/TRBV12-4,TRBJ2-3,CASSTLRGVADAQYF,TGTGCCAGCAGTACGCTCAGGGGGGTGGCAGATGCGCAGTATTTT
NA,NA,TRBV5-1,TRBJ2-3,CASSSIGGSDTQYF,TGCGCCAGCAGCTCGATCGGGGGCTCGGATACGCAGTATTTT
TRBD1,NA,TRBV12-3/TRBV12-4,TRBJ2-7,CASSGDRGTSYEQYF,TGTGCCAGCAGTGGGGACAGGGGGACCTCCTACGAGCAGTACTTC
NA,many,TRBV7-2,TRBJ2-3,CASSPRGTLTDTQYF,TGTGCCAGCAGCCCGCGCGGGACTCTAACAGATACGCAGTATTTT
NA,NA,TRBV7-9,TRBJ1-5,CASSLASQAPNQPQHF,TGTGCCAGCAGCTTAGCCTCACAGGCCCCTAATCAGCCCCAGCATTTT
NA,few,TRBV20-1,TRBJ2-5,CSAGQQETQYF,TGCAGTGCTGGACAGCAAGAGACCCAGTACTTC
NA,few,TRBV24-1,TRBJ2-3,CATSSGSDTQYF,TGTGCCACCTCCAGCGGTAGCGATACGCAGTATTTT
NA,few,TRBV20-1,TRBJ1-6,CSASPPYYRDNSPLHF,TGCAGTGCTAGCCCCCCCTACTACAGAGATAATTCACCCCTCCACTTT